What follows are 14 T cell receptor beta chains derived from one specimen sequenced in a study of beta chain features in type 1 diabetes. Expressed TCRB transcripts got sequenced, as all isolated RNA was reverse transcribed. Libraries were prepared by immunoSEQ multiplex PCR; TCRdb keeps only in-frame clonotypes and omits some of them. Found here are some 150,000 clones, under 60% of them singletons; the top ten hold approximately 0.4%. Input material: Tregs from blood. These receptors all come from a man aged 18 to 29 in good health.

The rearrangement links TRBV2 to TRBJ2-7; the match to TRBD1 covers 9 bases. Trimming cost V 7 bases and J 1 base; bases outside gene matches: 14. CDR1 and CDR2 (germline): SNHLY, FYNNEI. The CDR3 is made up of 17 amino acids. The chain's CDR3 is CASIYQTGGISSYEQYF. The CDR3 nucleotides are TGTGCCAGCATCTATCAAACAGGGGGCATTTCGTCCTACGAGCAGTACTTC.

There are a few counts of this clone. This sequence joins TRBV5-1 and TRBJ2-1; no reliable D call. CDR3 length: 14 amino acids. V gave up 1 base and J gave up 9 bases, with 14 bases separating them. CDR1 and CDR2 from the germline V gene are SGHRS and YFSETQ. This CDR3 is CASSLTGLGTEQFF. The CDR3, as DNA: TGCGCCAGCAGCTTGACGGGTTTAGGTACTGAGCAGTTCTTC.

The chain recombines TRBV7-3 with TRBJ2-2; the match to TRBD2 covers 7 bases. The CDR3 loop spans 16 amino acids. The germline CDR1 and CDR2 sequences are SGHTA and FQGTGA. With V trimmed by 5 bases and J by 3 bases, 9 bases remained unmatched. The CDR3 loop reads CASSRAQGGDTGELFF. In nucleotides, the CDR3 is TGTGCCAGCAGCAGGGCCCAGGGAGGGGACACCGGGGAGCTGTTTTTT.

The chain links TRBV7-3 to TRBJ2-1, with a tentative D call TRBD2 (5 bases). V dropped 2 bases and J dropped 4 bases, with 6 bases sitting between them. This CDR3 spans 13 amino acids. Per the germline V gene, CDR1 is SGHTA and CDR2 is FQGTGA. CDR3 sequence (DNA): TGTGCCAGCAGCTTAGAGCGGTACAATGAGCAGTTCTTC. Translated, it gives CASSLERYNEQFF. Variable domain in full (rest from reference TRBV7-3 and TRBJ2-1): GAGVSQTPSNKVTEKGKYVELRCDPISGHTALYWYRQSLGQGPEFLIYFQGTGAADDSGLPNDRFFAVRPEGSVSTLKIQRTERGDSAVYLCASSLERYNEQFFGPGTRLTVL.

This chain links TRBV28 with TRBJ2-5; 7 bases fit TRBD2. There are 15 residues in the CDR3. Germline V lookup: CDR1 MDHEN, CDR2 SYDVKM. The ends lost 6 bases at V and 5 bases at J; junction bases unmatched: 12. As DNA, the CDR3 is TGTGCCAGCAGATACAGGACTAGTCGTCGGGAGACCCAGTACTTC. Its translation is CASRYRTSRRETQYF.

This chain joins TRBV15 and TRBJ2-7, with D perhaps matching TRBD2 (5 bases). The CDR3 sequence is 14 residues long. The V gene's germline CDR1 is LNHNV and CDR2 YYDKDF (reference sequence). Trimming pared 0 bases from V and 2 bases from J, leaving 8 bases between. The CDR3 sequence: CATSRDPGTYEQYF. The CDR3, as DNA: TGTGCCACCAGCAGAGATCCGGGAACCTACGAGCAGTACTTC.

Only a few counts were recorded for this clone. The chain joins TRBV6-6 to TRBJ1-5; D remains ambiguous. CDR1 MNHNY and CDR2 SVGAGI come from the germline V gene (reference sequence). This CDR3 spans 16 amino acids. V lost 2 bases and J lost 0, with 11 bases in between. In DNA, the CDR3 is TGTGCCAGCAGTTACGTCGGGGTTTATAGCAATCAGCCCCAGCATTTT. Translation: CASSYVGVYSNQPQHF.

In this sample, this clone turned up a few times. The rearrangement joins TRBV6-5 to TRBJ2-2; D is undetermined. Trimming pared 7 bases from V and 5 bases from J, leaving 5 bases between. The CDR3 runs 11 residues. Germline loops: CDR1 MNHEY, CDR2 SVGAGI. The CDR3 spells CASTTTGELFF. As DNA, the CDR3 is TGTGCCAGCACTACGACCGGGGAGCTGTTTTTT.

With respect to this clone: Germline and junction disagree at one end, which may indicate a read error. Other DNA variants within this sample encode the same CDR3. The chain is built from TRBV29-1 and TRBJ2-7, with 7 bases that match TRBD1. The CDR3 consists of 13 residues. The germline gives CDR1 SQVTM, CDR2 ANQGSEA. The CDR3 reads CSVRTGAPYEQYF. The CDR3 region has the DNA TGCAGCGTTCGGACAGGCGCTCCCTATGAGCAGTACTTC.

This chain links TRBV7-9 with TRBJ2-3; TRBD1 matches 8 bases. The CDR3 is 14 amino acids. CDR1 is SEHNR and CDR2 is FQNEAQ in the germline V gene (reference sequence). The J segment lost 6 bases and the V segment lost 5 bases, leaving 7 bases of the junction unmatched. CDR3 region: CASSAGTGRDTQYF. The CDR3 DNA follows: TGTGCCAGCAGCGCCGGGACAGGCCGTGATACGCAGTATTTT.

This CDR3 is CASSLGGGRASEETQYF. As DNA, the CDR3 is TGTGCCAGCAGCCTAGGTGGCGGGAGGGCCTCTGAAGAGACCCAGTACTTC. This chain joins TRBV4-2 and TRBJ2-5, with TRBD2 identical over 9 bases. The CDR3 consists of 17 residues. Germline V gene lookup returns CDR1 LGHNA and CDR2 YNFKEQ. Trimming at V came to 4 bases and at J to 3 bases, leaving 12 bases not matched to a gene.

This clone was seen a handful of times. The chain has TRBV6-1 and TRBJ2-5; D might be TRBD1 (7 bases). The CDR3 spans 16 residues. Germline assignment: CDR1 MNHNS and CDR2 SASEGT. V was pared by 0 bases and J by 5 bases, with 16 bases between. The CDR3 sequence: CASSEASRGAWETQYF. CDR3 DNA sequence: TGTGCCAGCAGTGAAGCGAGCAGGGGGGCCTGGGAGACCCAGTACTTC.

The chain joins TRBV28 to TRBJ2-1; D might be TRBD2 (7 bases). The CDR3 length is 14 residues. Trimming took off 0 bases at V and 9 bases at J, with 12 bases between the two ends. CDR1 and CDR2 (germline): MDHEN, SYDVKM. The CDR3 protein is CASSLWGGASEQFF. The CDR3 DNA is TGTGCCAGCAGTTTATGGGGGGGGGCTAGTGAGCAGTTCTTC.

The rearrangement joins TRBV28 to TRBJ1-6; D call uncertain. The CDR3 loop spans 16 amino acids. Trimming stripped 6 bases from V and 3 bases from J, with 15 bases between. Germline lookup yields CDR1 MDHEN and CDR2 SYDVKM. The DNA of the CDR3 is TGTGCCAGCAGGAGACCATGGAGGGACTATAATTCACCCCTCCACTTT. Its translation: CASRRPWRDYNSPLHF. The variable domain in full, with the rest retrieved from reference TRBV28 and TRBJ1-6, is DVKVTQSSRYLVKRTGEKVFLECVQDMDHENMFWYRQDPGLGLRLIYFSYDVKMKEKGDIPEGYSVSREKKERFSLILESASTNQTSMYLCASRRPWRDYNSPLHFGNGTRLTVT.